Listed below are T cell receptor beta chains from one sample, sequenced in a study of blood T cell repertoires in COVID-19. The assay was immunoSEQ multiplex PCR, and TCRdb's table has in-frame clones only and misses some. The sample carries 50,000 or so clones, around 84% recorded once. The sample taken for sequencing was peripheral blood. The receptor set was obtained from a man between 65 and 85 years old with acute or convalescent COVID-19. Each CDR3 is given with its conserved first and last residue.

V gene: TRBV24-1; CDR3 protein: CATSDFGRGQFF
V gene: TRBV5-1; CDR3 protein: CASSLESVNYGYTF
V gene: TRBV3-1/TRBV3-2; CDR3 protein: CASSQQNPDTQYF
V gene: TRBV9; CDR3 protein: CASSARGSETQYF
V gene: TRBV14; CDR3 protein: CASSQVTGANSPLHF
V gene: TRBV6-5; CDR3 protein: CASSLGGVTKNIQYF
V gene: TRBV7-3; CDR3 protein: CASSPGTSSDTQYF
V gene: TRBV11-2; CDR3 protein: CASSYTPGIGEQYF
V gene: TRBV27; CDR3 protein: CASSSARTSGRGRDTQYF
V gene: TRBV4-1; CDR3 protein: CASSQQGMNTEAFF
V gene: TRBV5-4; CDR3 protein: CASSPDRKETQYF
V gene: TRBV6-6; CDR3 protein: CASSYSGGTRTDTQYF
V gene: TRBV6-5; CDR3 protein: CASSYPDRAFTEAFF
V gene: TRBV14; CDR3 protein: CASSPRWQGDTQYF
V gene: TRBV7-2; CDR3 protein: CASSPAASRNEQFF
V gene: TRBV4-2; CDR3 protein: CASSQVASAGGSTDTQYF
V gene: TRBV27; CDR3 protein: CASSPDTGGGYGYTF
V gene: TRBV5-1; CDR3 protein: CASSETTSGDYEQYF
V gene: TRBV9; CDR3 protein: CASSVVGQGSYNEQFF
V gene: TRBV7-9; CDR3 protein: CASSSPRDVLQGWTGELFF
V gene: TRBV20-1; CDR3 protein: CSASGGVEDTQYF
V gene: TRBV19; CDR3 protein: CASTETSGGTYEQYF
V gene: TRBV9; CDR3 protein: CASSGNSTGTGVYNEQFF
V gene: TRBV30; CDR3 protein: CAWSSGSNNEQFF
V gene: TRBV3-1/TRBV3-2; CDR3 protein: CASSQSSGGDTQYF
V gene: TRBV7-3; CDR3 protein: CASSLDHGGETQYF
V gene: TRBV7-9; CDR3 protein: CASSLEGTGYGYTF
V gene: TRBV18; CDR3 protein: CASSPPSEAGNTIYF
V gene: TRBV5-1; CDR3 protein: CASSVDRGPMNTEAFF